The 25 T cell receptor beta chains given below trace back to one sample, sequenced in a study of blood T cell repertoires in COVID-19 (TCRdb year 2020). Libraries were made using the immunoSEQ multiplex PCR assay. Not all clones reach the TCRdb copy of this immuneACCESS table, which keeps in-frame sequences only. Checked studies attribute under half of the gap to unresolved V genes and leave the rest unexplained. The sample profile shows about 98,000 clones; over 70% of them were found once. The ten largest clones capture 4.1% of the sample. The specimen sequenced was peripheral blood. These receptor sequences come from a man aged 60 to 75 with acute or convalescent COVID-19.

This clone rates as medium-sized. The V and J genes are TRBV4-1 and TRBJ2-1; 10 positions agree with TRBD2. V was clipped by 1 base and J by 8 bases; unmatched bases: 5. Per germline, CDR1 MGHRA and CDR2 YSYEKL. This CDR3 contains 15 residues. The chain's CDR3 is CASSQVVSGRDEQFF. CDR3 coding DNA: TGCGCCAGCAGCCAAGTTGTGAGCGGGAGGGATGAGCAGTTCTTC.

The rearrangement joins TRBV9 to TRBJ1-1; D possibly corresponds to TRBD1 (6 bases). CDR3 size: 13 residues. V gave up 0 bases and J gave up 7 bases, with 10 bases separating them. Looked up from germline, CDR1 is SGDLS and CDR2 is YYNGEE. CDR3 sequence reads: CASSVGGLGEAFF. The CDR3 DNA reads as TGTGCCAGCAGCGTAGGGGGGCTGGGTGAAGCTTTCTTT.

The chain uses TRBV14 and TRBJ2-2, with TRBD2 matching 10 bases. The CDR3 length is 17 residues. V was pared by 0 bases and J by 1 base, with 2 bases of the junction left unmatched. CDR1 and CDR2 from the germline V gene are SGHDN and FVKESK. The CDR3 sequence: CASSQDGTSVNTGELFF. The CDR3 coding sequence is TGTGCCAGCAGCCAAGATGGGACTAGCGTGAACACCGGGGAGCTGTTTTTT.

V and J are TRBV20-1 and TRBJ1-2; D might be TRBD1 (6 bases). CDR1 is DFQATT and CDR2 is SNEGSKA in the germline V gene (reference sequence). V lost 4 bases, J lost 6 bases, and 15 bases lay in between. CDR3 length: 13 residues. In DNA form, the CDR3 reads TGCAGTGCTACTGAACCAGGGGTTCATGGCTACACCTTC. This encodes CSATEPGVHGYTF.

The CDR3 coding sequence is TGTGCCAGCAGTTATAGTCAAACAGGGGGCAGGGGCTACACCTTC. Protein product: CASSYSQTGGRGYTF. The genes are TRBV6-5 and TRBJ1-2, with 9 nucleotides matching TRBD1. The J segment lost 8 bases and the V segment lost 3 bases, leaving 10 bases of the junction unmatched. Germline loops: CDR1 MNHEY, CDR2 SVGAGI. The CDR3 contains 15 residues.

V gene TRBV30 combines with J gene TRBJ2-5; D not certain. CDR1 is GTSNPN and CDR2 is SVGIG in the germline V gene (reference sequence). Trimming stripped 3 bases from V and 4 bases from J, with 6 bases between. This CDR3 contains 11 residues. CDR3 residues: CAWSYAETQYF. CDR3 DNA sequence: TGTGCCTGGAGCTACGCAGAGACCCAGTACTTC.

The chain uses TRBV7-9 and TRBJ1-1; TRBD1 matches 9 bases. Germline V gene data show CDR1 as SEHNR and CDR2 as FQNEAQ (reference sequence). The CDR3 spans 16 residues. The trim removed 4 bases at V and 0 bases at J, leaving 6 bases unmatched. CDR3 coding DNA: TGTGCCAGCAGCTCACAAAGGACAGGGGTGAACACTGAAGCTTTCTTT. This sequence encodes CASSSQRTGVNTEAFF.

The chain links TRBV5-1 to TRBJ1-1, with TRBD1 identical over 9 bases. Germline V gene lookup returns CDR1 SGHRS and CDR2 YFSETQ. V was pared by 4 bases and J by 5 bases, with 9 bases of the junction left unmatched. The CDR3 covers 15 residues. The DNA for the CDR3 is TGCGCCAGCAGCACCGGGACAGGGAAGGGAACTGAAGCTTTCTTT. This gives the protein CASSTGTGKGTEAFF.

The chain carries TRBV21-1 and TRBJ1-1; the DNA was not used to check the table's D call, TRBD1. TRBV21-1 is a pseudogene. This CDR3 contains 16 residues. The CDR3 DNA is TGTGCCAGCATTTTCTCAGGACAGGGGGCAGACACTGAAGCTTTCTTT. Its protein is CASIFSGQGADTEAFF.

In nucleotides, the CDR3 is TGCGCCAGCAGCTTGGATCCCGGGGGAACGAACACCGGGGAGCTGTTTTTT. It yields the protein CASSLDPGGTNTGELFF. V is TRBV5-1 and J is TRBJ2-2; a possible D gene is TRBD2 (6 bases). Germline CDR1 and CDR2: SGHRS and YFSETQ. V lost 0 bases and J lost 0, with 12 bases in between. The CDR3 contains 17 residues.

This clone was detected only once. As DNA, the CDR3 is TGTGCCAGCAGCCCACAGGGAAATAGCAATCAGCCCCAGCATTTT. Amino acids: CASSPQGNSNQPQHF. V and J are TRBV7-2 and TRBJ1-5, with a weak D call TRBD1 (6 bases). Per germline, CDR1 SGHTA and CDR2 FQGNSA. V lost 5 bases and J lost 0, with 11 bases in between. CDR3 length equals 15 residues.

The chain links TRBV30 to TRBJ2-4; 7 nucleotides agree with TRBD1. The trim removed 0 bases at V and 7 bases at J, leaving 3 bases unmatched. Per germline, CDR1 GTSNPN and CDR2 SVGIG (reference sequence). CDR3 size: 13 residues. CDR3 sequence (DNA): TGTGCCTGGAGTGTCAGGGGGATGAACATTCAGTACTTC. It yields the protein CAWSVRGMNIQYF.

This clone has just one count. This sequence joins TRBV3-1 (or the pseudogene TRBV3-2) and TRBJ2-6; TRBD2 agrees at 9 bases. Losses at the gene ends were 2 bases for V and 0 bases for J; bases not matched to a gene: 5. The CDR3 runs 18 residues. Germline V gives CDR1 LGHDT, CDR2 YNNKEL (reference sequence). CDR3 residues: CASSQSWTSASGANVLTF. For the CDR3, the DNA is TGTGCCAGCAGCCAATCTTGGACTAGCGCCTCTGGGGCCAACGTCCTGACTTTC.

The chain links TRBV7-9 to TRBJ1-3; 9 positions match TRBD1. V lost 5 bases and J lost 3; bases outside the gene matches: 5. Germline loops: CDR1 SEHNR, CDR2 FQNEAQ (reference sequence). This CDR3 contains 15 residues. The chain's CDR3 is CASSAGTGNGNTIYF. DNA of the CDR3: TGTGCCAGCAGCGCCGGGACAGGGAATGGAAACACCATATATTTT.

The J gene is TRBJ2-7, the V gene TRBV6-5; D unclear. There are 13 residues in the CDR3. The germline V and J ends were trimmed by 7 bases and 0 bases, with 10 bases remaining between them. CDR1 is MNHEY, CDR2 SVGAGI, per germline. The CDR3 here is CASNRDSSYEQYV. CDR3 nucleotide sequence: TGTGCCAGCAATCGAGATAGCTCCTACGAGCAGTACGTC.

This clone was counted between two and nine times. The rearrangement joins TRBV6-5 to TRBJ1-1; the D gene is possibly TRBD1 (5 bases). Per germline, CDR1 MNHEY and CDR2 SVGAGI. Trimming left V 5 bases short and J 1 base short, with 8 bases between. This CDR3 has 13 residues. CDR3 sequence (DNA): TGTGCCAGCAGTCTTACAGGGAACACTGAAGCTTTCTTT. Its protein is CASSLTGNTEAFF.

The rearrangement uses TRBV19 and TRBJ2-5, with TRBD1 matching over 10 bases. The CDR3 is 16 residues long. V lost 7 bases, J lost 5 bases, and 13 bases stayed unmatched. In germline, CDR1 is LNHDA, CDR2 SQIVND (reference sequence). The CDR3 DNA follows: TGTGCCAGTACCCCGACGGACAGGGGGGCGTCGGAGACCCAGTACTTC. Translated: CASTPTDRGASETQYF.

This chain uses TRBV11-3 with TRBJ1-1; tentatively, D is TRBD1 (6 bases). CDR3 size: 14 residues. Between the trimmed V and J ends, which lost 2 bases and 0 bases, there was a span of 7 bases. From germline, CDR1 is SGHNT and CDR2 YENEEA. Here the CDR3 reads CASSLNRVNTEAFF. DNA of the CDR3: TGTGCCAGCAGCTTAAACAGGGTGAACACTGAAGCTTTCTTT.

The chain combines TRBV27 with TRBJ1-1; 10 nucleotides line up with TRBD1. Germline CDR1 is MNHEY and CDR2 is SMNVEV (reference sequence). V lost 5 bases, J lost 5 bases, and 20 bases stayed unmatched. The CDR3 sequence is 19 residues long. CDR3 protein: CASSLFDPARGQGMTEAFF. The CDR3 bases are TGTGCCAGCAGTCTATTTGATCCCGCCCGGGGACAGGGGATGACTGAAGCTTTCTTT.

The chain has TRBV15 and TRBJ2-2; the D gene is possibly TRBD1 (8 bases). Germline V gene sequence: CDR1 LNHNV, CDR2 YYDKDF (reference sequence). V was pared by 3 bases and J by 6 bases, with 17 bases between. The CDR3 extends over 16 amino acids. Here the CDR3 reads CATSRTGEGKAGELFF. CDR3 nucleotide sequence: TGTGCCACCAGCAGGACAGGGGAGGGGAAGGCCGGGGAGCTGTTTTTT.

The CDR3 nucleotides are TGTGCCAGCAGTGTAGAGACAGGCCGTAATCAGCCCCAGCATTTT. As protein: CASSVETGRNQPQHF. The rearrangement joins TRBV2 to TRBJ1-5, with D perhaps TRBD1 (6 bases). Germline V lookup: CDR1 SNHLY, CDR2 FYNNEI. This CDR3 has 15 residues. V shed 4 bases and J shed 4 bases, with 14 bases lying between them.

This clone appeared a few times. This chain joins TRBV11-3 and TRBJ1-1, with D perhaps matching TRBD1 (5 bases). The germline V and J ends were trimmed by 5 bases and 5 bases, with 24 bases remaining between them. The CDR3 consists of 17 residues. CDR1 is SGHNT and CDR2 is YENEEA in the germline V gene. The CDR3, as DNA: TGTGCCAGCAGCCTCCGTGGTTTTAGGGGAGGAGGAACTGAAGCTTTCTTT. Its protein is CASSLRGFRGGGTEAFF. Complete variable domain (other parts from reference TRBV11-3 and TRBJ1-1): EAGVVQSPRYKIIEKKQPVAFWCNPISGHNTLYWYLQNLGQGPELLIRYENEEAVDDSQLPKDRFSAERLKGVDSTLKIQPAELGDSAVYLCASSLRGFRGGGTEAFFGQGTRLTVV.

This chain connects TRBV6-1 to TRBJ2-7; D may be TRBD2 (6 bases). Germline V CDR1 and CDR2: MNHNS, SASEGT. The ends were cut back, 3 bases at V and 0 bases at J, with 12 bases in the middle. This CDR3 has 15 residues. CDR3 DNA sequence: TGTGCCAGCAGTGATCTAGCGCTTAGCTCCTACGAGCAGTACGTC. This gives the protein CASSDLALSSYEQYV.

The rearrangement joins TRBV30 to TRBJ1-1; TRBD1 agrees at 7 bases. The CDR3 is 14 amino acids. Germline V gives CDR1 GTSNPN, CDR2 SVGIG (reference sequence). V gave up 3 bases and J gave up 4 bases; unmatched junction bases: 8. In DNA, the CDR3 is TGTGCCTGGAGCCGCACCGGGACAGCCACTGAAGCTTTCTTT. Translated: CAWSRTGTATEAFF.

The chain joins TRBV30 to TRBJ1-3, with 7 bases aligning to TRBD1. CDR1 is GTSNPN, CDR2 SVGIG, per germline (reference sequence). CDR3 size: 11 residues. J was trimmed by 15 bases and V by 2 bases; bases with no gene match: 7. CDR3 amino acids: CAWSSFGTAYF. The CDR3 coding sequence is TGTGCCTGGAGTTCATTCGGGACAGCATATTTT.